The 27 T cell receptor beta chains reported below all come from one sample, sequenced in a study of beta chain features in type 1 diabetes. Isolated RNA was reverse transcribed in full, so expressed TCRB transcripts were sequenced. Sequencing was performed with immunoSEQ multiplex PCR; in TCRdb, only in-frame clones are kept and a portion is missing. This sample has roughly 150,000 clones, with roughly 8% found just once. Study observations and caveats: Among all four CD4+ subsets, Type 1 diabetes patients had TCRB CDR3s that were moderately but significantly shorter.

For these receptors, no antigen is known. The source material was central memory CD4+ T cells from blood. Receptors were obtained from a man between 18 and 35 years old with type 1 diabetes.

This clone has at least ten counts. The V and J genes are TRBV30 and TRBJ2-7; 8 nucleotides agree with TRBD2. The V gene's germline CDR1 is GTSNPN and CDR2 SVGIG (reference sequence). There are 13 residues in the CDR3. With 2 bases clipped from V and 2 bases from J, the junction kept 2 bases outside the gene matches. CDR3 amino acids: CAWSRGGTYEQYF. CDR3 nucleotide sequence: TGTGCCTGGAGTCGGGGGGGTACCTACGAGCAGTACTTC.

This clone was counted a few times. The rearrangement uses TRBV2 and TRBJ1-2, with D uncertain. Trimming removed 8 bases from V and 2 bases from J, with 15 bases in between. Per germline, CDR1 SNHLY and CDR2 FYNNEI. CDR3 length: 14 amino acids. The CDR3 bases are TGTGCCAGCGGGGAGGGAGGTTGGAACTATGGCTACACCTTC. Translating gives CASGEGGWNYGYTF.

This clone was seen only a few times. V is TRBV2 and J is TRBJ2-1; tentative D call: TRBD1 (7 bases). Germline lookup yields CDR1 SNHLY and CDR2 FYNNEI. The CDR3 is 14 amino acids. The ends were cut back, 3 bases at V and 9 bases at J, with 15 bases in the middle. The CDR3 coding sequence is TGTGCCAGCAGTGATTCGAACCAGGGGGGTGAGCAGTTCTTC. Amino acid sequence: CASSDSNQGGEQFF.

The DNA for the CDR3 is TGCGCCAGCAGCCAAGACGTAGATCAGCCCCAGCATTTT. This sequence encodes CASSQDVDQPQHF. The gene calls are TRBV4-3 and TRBJ1-5; no reliable D call. Looked up from germline, CDR1 is LGHNA and CDR2 is YSLEER. The length of the CDR3 is 13 residues. Trimming took 0 bases from V and 5 from J, leaving 5 bases between them.

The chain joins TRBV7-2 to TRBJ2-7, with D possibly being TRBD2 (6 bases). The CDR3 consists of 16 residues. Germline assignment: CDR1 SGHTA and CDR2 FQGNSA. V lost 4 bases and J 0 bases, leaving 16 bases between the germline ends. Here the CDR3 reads CASSYLSGRSSYEQYF. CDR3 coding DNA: TGTGCCAGCAGCTATCTTAGCGGTCGAAGCTCCTACGAGCAGTACTTC.

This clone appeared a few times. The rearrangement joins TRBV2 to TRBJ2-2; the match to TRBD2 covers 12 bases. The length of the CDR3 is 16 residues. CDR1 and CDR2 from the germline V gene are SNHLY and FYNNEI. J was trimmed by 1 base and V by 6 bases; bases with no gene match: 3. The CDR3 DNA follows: TGTGCCAGCAGATCGGGACTAGCGGGGAACACCGGGGAGCTGTTTTTT. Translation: CASRSGLAGNTGELFF.

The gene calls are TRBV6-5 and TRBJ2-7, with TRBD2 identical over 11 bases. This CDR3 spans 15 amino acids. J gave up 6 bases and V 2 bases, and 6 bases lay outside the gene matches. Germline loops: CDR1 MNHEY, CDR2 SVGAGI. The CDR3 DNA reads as TGTGCCAGCAGTTACCGTCTAGCGGGGGGCGTCGAGCAGTACTTC. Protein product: CASSYRLAGGVEQYF.

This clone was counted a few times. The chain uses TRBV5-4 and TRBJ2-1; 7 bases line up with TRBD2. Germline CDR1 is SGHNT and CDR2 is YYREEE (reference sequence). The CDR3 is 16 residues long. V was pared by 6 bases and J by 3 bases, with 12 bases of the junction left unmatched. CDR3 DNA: TGTGCCAGCACGTACCAAAGCGGGGCTGACTACAATGAGCAGTTCTTC. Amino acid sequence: CASTYQSGADYNEQFF.

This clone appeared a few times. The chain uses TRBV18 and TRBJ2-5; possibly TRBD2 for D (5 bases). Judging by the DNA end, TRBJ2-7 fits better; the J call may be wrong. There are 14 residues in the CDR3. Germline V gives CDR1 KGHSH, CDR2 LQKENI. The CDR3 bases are TGTGCCAGCTCACCAAACCGGGACTCCTACGAGCAGTACTTC. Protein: CASSPNRDSYEQYF.

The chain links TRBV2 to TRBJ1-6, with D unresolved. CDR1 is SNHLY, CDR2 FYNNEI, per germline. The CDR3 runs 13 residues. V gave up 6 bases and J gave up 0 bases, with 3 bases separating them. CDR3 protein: CASRSSYNSPLHF. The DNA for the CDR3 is TGTGCCAGCAGGAGCTCCTATAATTCACCCCTCCACTTT.

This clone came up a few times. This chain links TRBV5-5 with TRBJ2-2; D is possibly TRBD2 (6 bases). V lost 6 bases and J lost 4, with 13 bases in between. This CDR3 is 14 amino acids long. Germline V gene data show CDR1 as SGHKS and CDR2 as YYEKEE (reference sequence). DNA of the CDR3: TGTGCCAGCACCCCTTACGGGGGCACCGGGGAGCTGTTTTTT. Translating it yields CASTPYGGTGELFF.

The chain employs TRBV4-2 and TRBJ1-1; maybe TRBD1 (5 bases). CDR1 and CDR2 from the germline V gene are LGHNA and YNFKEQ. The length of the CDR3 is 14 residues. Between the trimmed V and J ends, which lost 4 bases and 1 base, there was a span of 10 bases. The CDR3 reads CASSPRDSNTEAFF. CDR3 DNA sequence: TGTGCCAGCAGCCCTAGGGACTCGAACACTGAAGCTTTCTTT.

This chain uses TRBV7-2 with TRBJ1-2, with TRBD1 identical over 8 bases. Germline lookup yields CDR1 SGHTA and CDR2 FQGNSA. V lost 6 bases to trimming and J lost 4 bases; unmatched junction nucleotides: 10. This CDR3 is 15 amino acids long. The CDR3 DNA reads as TGTGCCAGCAGTTTATCTACCGGGACAGGCTATGGCTACACCTTC. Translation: CASSLSTGTGYGYTF.

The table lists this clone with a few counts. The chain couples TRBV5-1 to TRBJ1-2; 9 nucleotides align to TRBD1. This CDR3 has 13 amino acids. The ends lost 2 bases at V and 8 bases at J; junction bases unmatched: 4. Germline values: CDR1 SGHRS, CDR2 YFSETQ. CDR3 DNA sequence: TGCGCCAGCAGCTTCGGGACAGGGCAAGGCTACACCTTC. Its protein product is CASSFGTGQGYTF.

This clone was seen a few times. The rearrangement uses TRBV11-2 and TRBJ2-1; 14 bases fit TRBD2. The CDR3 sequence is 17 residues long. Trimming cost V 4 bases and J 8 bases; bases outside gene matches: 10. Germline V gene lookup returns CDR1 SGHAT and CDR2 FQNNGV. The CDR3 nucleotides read TGTGCCAGCAGCTCCAGACTAGCGGGGGGGTTGGTCGATGAGCAGTTCTTC. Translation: CASSSRLAGGLVDEQFF.

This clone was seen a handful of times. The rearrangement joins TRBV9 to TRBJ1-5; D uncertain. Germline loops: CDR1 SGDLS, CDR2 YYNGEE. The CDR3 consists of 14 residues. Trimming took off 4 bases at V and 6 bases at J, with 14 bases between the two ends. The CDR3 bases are TGTGCCAGCAGCCCGGCTAGGGAGTTTCAGCCCCAGCATTTT. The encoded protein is CASSPAREFQPQHF.

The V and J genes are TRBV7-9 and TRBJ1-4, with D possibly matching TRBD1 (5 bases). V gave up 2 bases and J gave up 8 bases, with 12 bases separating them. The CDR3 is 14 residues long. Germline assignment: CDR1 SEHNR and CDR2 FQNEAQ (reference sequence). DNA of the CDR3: TGTGCCAGCAGCTTACTCAGGGATGGGGAAAAACTGTTTTTT. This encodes CASSLLRDGEKLFF.

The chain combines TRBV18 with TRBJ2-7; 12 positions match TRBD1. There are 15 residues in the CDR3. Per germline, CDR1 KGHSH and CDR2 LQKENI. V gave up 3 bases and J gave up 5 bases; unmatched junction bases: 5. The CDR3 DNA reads TGTGCCAGCTCACCGCCGGGACAGGGGGCCGACGAGCAGTACTTC. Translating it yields CASSPPGQGADEQYF. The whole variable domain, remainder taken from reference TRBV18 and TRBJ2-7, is NAGVMQNPRHLVRRRGQEARLRCSPMKGHSHVYWYRQLPEEGLKFMVYLQKENIIDESGMPKERFSAEFPKEGPSILRIQQVVRGDSAAYFCASSPPGQGADEQYFGPGTRLTVT.

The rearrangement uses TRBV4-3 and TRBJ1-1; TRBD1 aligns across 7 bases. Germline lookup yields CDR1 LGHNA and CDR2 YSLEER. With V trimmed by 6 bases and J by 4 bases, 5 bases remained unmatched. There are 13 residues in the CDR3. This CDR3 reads CASSLGGRTEAFF. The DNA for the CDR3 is TGCGCCAGCAGTCTAGGGGGCCGCACTGAAGCTTTCTTT.

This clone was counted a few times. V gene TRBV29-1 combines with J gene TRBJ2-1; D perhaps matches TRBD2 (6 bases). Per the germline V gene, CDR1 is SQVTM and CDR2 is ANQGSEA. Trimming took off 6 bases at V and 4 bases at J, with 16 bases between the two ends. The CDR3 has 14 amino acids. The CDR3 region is CSVFGTLVYNEQFF. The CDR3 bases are TGCAGCGTCTTTGGGACTTTAGTATACAATGAGCAGTTCTTC.

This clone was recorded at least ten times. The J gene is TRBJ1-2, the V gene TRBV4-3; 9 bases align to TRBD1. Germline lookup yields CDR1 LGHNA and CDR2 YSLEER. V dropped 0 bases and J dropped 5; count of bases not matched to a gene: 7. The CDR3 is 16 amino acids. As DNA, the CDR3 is TGCGCCAGCAGCCAAGATCCTACAGGGGGCAAGTATGGCTACACCTTC. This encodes CASSQDPTGGKYGYTF.

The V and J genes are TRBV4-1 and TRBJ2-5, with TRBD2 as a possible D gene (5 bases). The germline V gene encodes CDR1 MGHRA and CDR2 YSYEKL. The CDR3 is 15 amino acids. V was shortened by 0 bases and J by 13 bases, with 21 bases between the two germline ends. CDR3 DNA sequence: TGCGCCAGCAGCCAAGATAGGGCTAGAATAGCGCACATGTACTTC. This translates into CASSQDRARIAHMYF.

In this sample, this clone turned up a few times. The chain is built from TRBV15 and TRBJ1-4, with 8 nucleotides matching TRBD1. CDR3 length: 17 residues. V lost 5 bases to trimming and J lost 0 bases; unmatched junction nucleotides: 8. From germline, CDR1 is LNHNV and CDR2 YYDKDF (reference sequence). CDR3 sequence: CATSGPTGASTNEKLFF. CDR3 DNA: TGTGCCACCAGCGGCCCGACAGGGGCATCAACTAATGAAAAACTGTTTTTT.

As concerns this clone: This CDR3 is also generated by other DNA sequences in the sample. DNA for the CDR3: TGCAGCGTTAGAGGGGGGAACACTGAAGCTTTCTTT. This codes for CSVRGGNTEAFF. The chain employs TRBV29-1 and TRBJ1-1; possibly TRBD1 for D (6 bases). Per germline, CDR1 SQVTM and CDR2 ANQGSEA. V lost 5 bases, J lost 1 base, and 8 bases lay in between. The CDR3 is made up of 12 amino acids.

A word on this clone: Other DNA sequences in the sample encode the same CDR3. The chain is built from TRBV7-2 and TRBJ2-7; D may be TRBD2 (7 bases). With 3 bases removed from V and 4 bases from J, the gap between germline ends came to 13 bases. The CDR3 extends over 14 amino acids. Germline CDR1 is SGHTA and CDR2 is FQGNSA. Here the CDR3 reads CASSLAGAGYEQYF. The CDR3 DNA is TGTGCCAGCAGCTTGGCGGGGGCCGGTTACGAGCAGTACTTC.

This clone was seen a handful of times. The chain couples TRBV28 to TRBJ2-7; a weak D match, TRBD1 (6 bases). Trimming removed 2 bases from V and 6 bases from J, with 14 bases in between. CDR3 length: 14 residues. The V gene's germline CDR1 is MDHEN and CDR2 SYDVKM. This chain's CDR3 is CASSLPLLGGEQYF. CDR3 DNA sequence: TGTGCCAGCAGTTTACCCCTGCTAGGGGGCGAGCAGTACTTC.

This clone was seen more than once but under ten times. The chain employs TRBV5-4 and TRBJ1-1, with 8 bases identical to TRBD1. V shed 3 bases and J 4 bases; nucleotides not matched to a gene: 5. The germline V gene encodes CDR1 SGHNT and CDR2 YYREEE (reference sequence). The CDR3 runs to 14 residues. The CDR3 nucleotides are TGTGCCAGCAGCTCTCAGGGGGCGCCCACTGAAGCTTTCTTT. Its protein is CASSSQGAPTEAFF.